The TCR beta chain described here comes from a study of spatial heterogeneity in lung cancer. Germline CDR1 reads SNHLY; CDR2 reads FYNNEI. This CDR3 region has 14 residues. Trimming stripped 5 bases from V and 6 bases from J, with 14 bases between. At least ten counts were recorded for this clonotype. TCRdb itself ran the 5' RACE reads through MiXCR, one entry per CDR3 protein. The repertoire consists of about 13,000 distinct CDR3 sequences, with 10% occurring once and the leading ten covering under 35%. Time point given: sample taken at primary tumor resection. The authors sequenced whole RNA from tumor, nontumor lung or frozen PBMC without sorting.

This receptor was obtained from a male donor with early-stage non-small cell lung cancer. Material: PBMCs, obtained at surgery. The chain combines TRBV2 with TRBJ1-5; tentative D call: TRBD1 (5 bases). Here the CDR3 reads CASSPRAQGQPQHF. CDR3 DNA sequence: TGTGCCAGCAGTCCCAGGGCCCAGGGTCAGCCCCAGCATTTT.